This T cell receptor (beta chain) is from a study of shared clonotypes between healthy human individuals. This CDR3 is built from 16 residues. Repertoires were generated with immunoSEQ multiplex PCR, while TCRdb's copy carries only in-frame clones and drops some. Here the sample spans roughly 1,800,000 clones, about 95% being singletons. As defined, naive CD8 cells were CD45RO-negative and positively selected for CCR7, with terminally differentiated effector memory CD45RA+ cells excluded. The clonotype originates from a man aged 18 to 29 in good health. The V and J genes are TRBV21-1 and TRBJ2-5; the table's D call TRBD2 went unverified against the DNA. TRBV21-1 is recorded as a pseudogene. The sequencing sample was made of naive CD8+ T cells sorted from blood. In DNA form, the CDR3 reads TGTGCCAGCAGCAAAGATCCAGTGGGGGGTCAAGAGACCCAGTACTTC. Translated, it gives CASSKDPVGGQETQYF.